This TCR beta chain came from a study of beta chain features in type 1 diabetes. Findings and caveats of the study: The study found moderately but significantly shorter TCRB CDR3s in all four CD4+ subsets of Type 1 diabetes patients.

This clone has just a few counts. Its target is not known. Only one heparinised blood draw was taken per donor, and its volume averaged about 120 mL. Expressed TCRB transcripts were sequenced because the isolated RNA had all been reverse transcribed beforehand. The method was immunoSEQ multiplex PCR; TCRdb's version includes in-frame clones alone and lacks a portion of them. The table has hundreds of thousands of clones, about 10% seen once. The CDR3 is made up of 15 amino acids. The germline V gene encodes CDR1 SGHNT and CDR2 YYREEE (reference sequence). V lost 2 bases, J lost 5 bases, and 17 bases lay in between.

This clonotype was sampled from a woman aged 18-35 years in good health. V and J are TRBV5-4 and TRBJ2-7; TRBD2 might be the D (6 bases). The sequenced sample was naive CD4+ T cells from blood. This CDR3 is CASSLIPEGYHEQYF. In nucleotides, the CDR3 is TGTGCCAGCAGCTTAATCCCGGAGGGTTACCACGAGCAGTACTTC. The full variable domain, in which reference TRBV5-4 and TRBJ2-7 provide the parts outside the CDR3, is ETGVTQSPTHLIKTRGQQVTLRCSSQSGHNTVSWYQQALGQGPQFIFQYYREEENGRGNFPPRFSGLQFPNYSSELNVNALELDDSALYLCASSLIPEGYHEQYFGPGTRLTVT.